This record concerns one TCR beta chain sequence. Its antigen is currently unknown. This CDR3 has 15 amino acids. Germline CDR1 is LNHDA and CDR2 is SQIVND (reference sequence). The V end was cut by 7 bases, the J end by 4 bases, with 18 bases between. All donors comprised healthy Caucasians. These data come from a study of identical twins. Study observations and caveats: While abundant cord blood beta clonotypes carried fewer insertions, memory repertoires showed no such pattern. Out-of-frame alpha sequences shared by twins showed excess low generation probability.

It was template switching that added a universal primer site, and there were unique molecular identifiers on the cDNA. TCRdb recomputed calls from the 5' RACE reads with MiXCR, one row per CDR3 protein. Of more than 350,000 distinct CDR3 sequences in the sample, roughly 9% were seen once. The J gene is TRBJ2-3, the V gene TRBV19, with D possibly matching TRBD2 (6 bases). The source of this sequence is a woman between 45 and 65 years old in good health. The sample was naive T cells sorted from blood. CDR3 sequence (DNA): TGTGCCAGTAAATGGGACCTTTCGGGGGCAGATACGCAGTATTTT. Protein product: CASKWDLSGADTQYF.